These 19 T cell receptor beta chains were sequenced from one sample in a study of T cells after yellow fever vaccination. TCRdb passed the 5' RACE reads through MiXCR, listing each CDR3 protein once. The sample yields 99,000 or so distinct CDR3 sequences, under 6.5% seen once. Sequenced here: CD8+ T cells sorted from PBMCs, sampled 10 days after the yellow fever booster vaccination. Every receptor here comes from a man in his late teens or twenties who received the YFV17D yellow fever vaccine.

CDR3: CASRRASGGAYEQYV. CDR3 nucleotides: TGCGCCAGCAGACGGGCTAGCGGGGGGGCCTACGAGCAGTACGTC. V usage is TRBV5-1 and J usage is TRBJ2-7, with 12 bases aligning to TRBD2. CDR3 length: 15 amino acids. Trimming removed 5 bases from V and 2 bases from J; junction bases left unmatched: 5. The germline gives CDR1 SGHRS, CDR2 YFSETQ.

The chain links TRBV7-9 to TRBJ2-7, with D perhaps assigned TRBD1 or TRBD2 (5 bases each). Trimming removed 3 bases from V and 7 bases from J, with 16 bases in between. The CDR3 runs 14 residues. Per germline, CDR1 SEHNR and CDR2 FQNEAQ (reference sequence). CDR3 bases: TGTGCCAGCAGCTTCTTACCGCCGAGGGGTGAGCAGTACTTC. This translates into CASSFLPPRGEQYF.

This clonotype was detected only a few times. The chain carries TRBV12-3 or TRBV12-4 and TRBJ2-1; 8 positions agree with TRBD2. The CDR3 runs 16 residues. J gave up 8 bases and V 4 bases, and 13 bases lay outside the gene matches. CDR3 nucleotide sequence: TGTGCCAGCAGTTCCCATCCGGGACTAGTTCATCATGAGCAGTTCTTC. Its protein product is CASSSHPGLVHHEQFF.

This clonotype was observed at least ten times. V and J are TRBV7-3 and TRBJ2-7; TRBD2 matches at 13 bases. Trimming at V came to 1 base and at J to 5 bases, leaving 2 bases not matched to a gene. The CDR3 sequence is 15 residues long. Germline CDR1 is SGHTA and CDR2 is FQGTGA. The CDR3 DNA follows: TGTGCCAGCAGCTTAAGTGGGACTAGCGGGGACGAGCAGTACTTC. Encoded protein: CASSLSGTSGDEQYF.

The chain links TRBV2 to TRBJ2-3, with D tentatively TRBD2 (6 bases). V was trimmed by 3 bases and J by 3 bases, leaving 7 bases between them. The CDR3 spans 13 residues. CDR1 and CDR2 (germline): SNHLY, FYNNEI. CDR3 coding DNA: TGTGCCAGCAGTGAGGCGGGGACAGATACGCAGTATTTT. Translating it yields CASSEAGTDTQYF.

This clonotype was detected only a few times. The V call is TRBV7-9, the J call TRBJ2-2; 7 positions agree with TRBD1. CDR1 SEHNR and CDR2 FQNEAQ come from the germline V gene (reference sequence). V was pared by 5 bases and J by 1 base, with 4 bases of the junction left unmatched. The CDR3 is 15 amino acids. CDR3 loop: CASSPRGQNTGELFF. The CDR3, as DNA: TGTGCCAGCAGCCCGAGGGGGCAGAACACCGGGGAGCTGTTTTTT.

In its sample, this clonotype was seen many times. The chain has TRBV6-1 and TRBJ2-1; D uncertain. This CDR3 is 13 amino acids long. Germline assignment: CDR1 MNHNS and CDR2 SASEGT. The V end was cut by 0 bases, the J end by 6 bases, with 6 bases between. The CDR3 DNA is TGTGCCAGCAGTGAAGCCGAACTCAATGAGCAGTTCTTC. It is translated as CASSEAELNEQFF.

The table lists this clonotype with a few counts. The chain links TRBV3-1 to TRBJ2-7, with 9 bases aligning to TRBD1. There are 16 residues in the CDR3. Unmatched junction bases numbered 11, after V lost 4 bases and J lost 4 bases. Germline loops: CDR1 LGHDT, CDR2 YNNKEL (reference sequence). The CDR3 DNA reads TGTGCCAGCAGCCTCTCGTATACAGGGGGCGCGTACGAGCAGTACTTC. Its translation: CASSLSYTGGAYEQYF.

In this sample, this clonotype turned up a few times. The gene calls are TRBV7-9 and TRBJ2-3, with D tentatively TRBD1 (6 bases). The V gene's germline CDR1 is SEHNR and CDR2 FQNEAQ (reference sequence). V was trimmed by 5 bases and J by 11 bases, leaving 14 bases between them. This CDR3 has 12 residues. The CDR3 DNA reads as TGTGCCAGCAGCCAGCGACAGGTTAAGCAGTATTTT. Translation gives CASSQRQVKQYF.

This clonotype was observed a handful of times. V is TRBV7-3 and J is TRBJ2-1; no clear D. Trimming cost V 3 bases and J 3 bases, with 9 bases left between them. Germline CDR1 and CDR2: SGHTA and FQGTGA. The CDR3 has 14 residues. The CDR3 reads CASSLLGRYNEQFF. DNA of the CDR3: TGTGCCAGCAGCTTGTTAGGCCGCTACAATGAGCAGTTCTTC.

This clonotype was observed a handful of times. V and J are TRBV4-1 and TRBJ2-7; D is uncertain. Trimming cost V 1 base and J 0 bases, with 10 bases left between them. The germline gives CDR1 MGHRA, CDR2 YSYEKL. The CDR3 spans 15 residues. CDR3 DNA: TGCGCCAGCAGCCAAGGCCCCTTTAGCTCCTACGAGCAGTACTTC. It specifies CASSQGPFSSYEQYF.

The chain recombines TRBV9 with TRBJ2-2; no definite D call. Trimming pared 3 bases from V and 3 bases from J, leaving 12 bases between. Germline CDR1 SGDLS, CDR2 YYNGEE. CDR3 length: 15 residues. The CDR3 DNA follows: TGTGCCAGCAGCGGCCTCCGGCTGGACACCGGGGAGCTGTTTTTT. The encoded protein is CASSGLRLDTGELFF.

J is TRBJ2-1 and V is TRBV4-1, with a tentative D call TRBD1 (6 bases). V gave up 5 bases and J gave up 8 bases, with 13 bases separating them. Per germline, CDR1 MGHRA and CDR2 YSYEKL. The CDR3 loop spans 13 amino acids. The CDR3, as DNA: TGCGCCAGCAGCTACAGGGCCTTGGATGAGCAGTTCTTC. Encoded protein: CASSYRALDEQFF.

The chain has TRBV5-6 and TRBJ2-5; D may be TRBD2 (6 bases). The CDR3 length is 13 residues. Germline V gene data show CDR1 as SGHDT and CDR2 as YYEEEE. The V end lost 2 bases, the J end lost 4 bases, and 9 bases lay between the germline ends. For the CDR3, the DNA is TGTGCCAGCAGCTTCAATAGCGGAGAGACCCAGTACTTC. As protein: CASSFNSGETQYF.

This clonotype was counted a few times. J is TRBJ1-4 and V is TRBV12-3 or TRBV12-4, with unresolved D. V gave up 1 base and J gave up 7 bases, with 19 bases separating them. CDR3 length: 17 residues. CDR3 sequence (DNA): TGTGCCAGCAGTTTAGACCCCACTTACCCCCCACGTGAAAAACTGTTTTTT. Translated: CASSLDPTYPPREKLFF.

This clonotype was counted a few times. The chain couples TRBV29-1 to TRBJ2-5; D uncertain. The CDR3 runs to 15 residues. The V end was cut by 3 bases, the J end by 4 bases, with 18 bases between. Germline loops: CDR1 SQVTM, CDR2 ANQGSEA. CDR3 bases: TGCAGCGTTGACTCCCCCACGCGAGGTGGAGAGACCCAGTACTTC. As protein: CSVDSPTRGGETQYF.

This clonotype was recorded at least ten times. This rearrangement joins TRBV24-1 to TRBJ2-3; possibly TRBD1 or TRBD2 for D (5 bases each). Germline V CDR1 and CDR2: KGHDR, SFDVKD. The V end lost 8 bases, the J end lost 6 bases, and 17 bases lay between the germline ends. CDR3 length: 14 residues. The CDR3 sequence: CATTAGGARDTQYF. For the CDR3, the DNA is TGTGCCACCACCGCGGGTGGGGCGCGGGATACGCAGTATTTT.

This clonotype was counted only a few times. The chain links TRBV7-2 to TRBJ2-5; 7 bases line up with TRBD2. The J segment lost 5 bases and the V segment lost 2 bases, leaving 11 bases of the junction unmatched. The CDR3 loop spans 16 amino acids. Per the germline V gene, CDR1 is SGHTA and CDR2 is FQGNSA. The CDR3 loop is CASSLRTRGTGETQYF. The CDR3 DNA follows: TGTGCCAGCAGCTTAAGGACTAGGGGTACGGGCGAGACCCAGTACTTC.

CDR3 DNA: TGTGCCAGCAGTATTACCGGGGCCCGAAAGCAGTACTTC. Its translation is CASSITGARKQYF. This chain links TRBV2 with TRBJ2-7; the D gene could be TRBD1 or TRBD2 (5 bases each). V lost 5 bases and J lost 8, with 16 bases in between. The CDR3 spans 13 residues. Germline CDR1 and CDR2: SNHLY and FYNNEI.